A selection of T cell receptor beta chains follows, all from one sample in a study of T cells in Graves' hyperthyroidism and ophthalmopathy. Each CDR3 protein is one row after TCRdb ran MiXCR on the multiplex PCR reads. The sample shows approximately 620,000 distinct CDR3 sequences, about 15% of them seen only once. Sequencing was carried out using blood. The receptors here all came from a woman in her twenties or thirties with Graves' hyperthyroidism that later progressed to Graves' ophthalmopathy. Each CDR3 is given with its conserved first and last residue. Each record gives: J gene, V gene, clone size, D gene, CDR3 DNA, CDR3 protein. A D gene is named only where the DNA matches it firmly. Part of the rows lack a size; the others show once, few, many or a class for expanded clones.

>TRBJ2-7|TRBV2|many|NA
TGTGCCAGCATTGTAGGACAAGAGATTGGCGAGCAGTACTTC
CASIVGQEIGEQYF
>TRBJ1-1|TRBV7-2|many|TRBD1
TGTGCCAGCAGCCCGGGACAGTCCATGAACACTGAAGCTTTCTTT
CASSPGQSMNTEAFF
>TRBJ2-1|TRBV29-1|many|NA
TGCAGCGTTGAACCAGCGGAGTCTTACAATGAGCAGTTCTTC
CSVEPAESYNEQFF
>TRBJ2-1|TRBV20-1|many|TRBD2
TGCAGTGCTACCTCGACCCGGGGGGGGGAGGGACAGTTCTTC
CSATSTRGGEGQFF
>TRBJ2-7|TRBV28|many|NA
TGTGCCAGCAGAGGGACACACTACGAGCAGTACTTC
CASRGTHYEQYF
>TRBJ1-5|TRBV19|NA|NA
TGTGCCAGTAGTGGTTCAGGGGTAAATCAGCCCCAGCATTTT
CASSGSGVNQPQHF
>TRBJ2-5|TRBV7-3|many|NA
TGTGCCAGCAGGAAGTCCGGGGCGGAAGAGACCCAGTACTTC
CASRKSGAEETQYF
>TRBJ2-5|TRBV6-2/TRBV6-3|NA|NA
TGTGCCAGCAGTTCAAACGTCTGGGATGGGTACTTC
CASSSNVWDGYF
>TRBJ2-5|TRBV12-3/TRBV12-4|many|NA
TGTGCCAGCAGTCCTCCTTCAAAAGGGACCCAGTACTTC
CASSPPSKGTQYF
>TRBJ1-5|TRBV14|few|NA
TGTGCCAGCAGCCAAGACCAACTGGGCAATCAGCCCCAGCATTTT
CASSQDQLGNQPQHF
>TRBJ1-1|TRBV28|few|NA
TGTGCCAGCAGCTATGGACAGCTCATGAACACTGAAGCTTTCTTT
CASSYGQLMNTEAFF
>TRBJ2-3|TRBV7-3|NA|NA
TGTGCCAGCAGCTTACTCGGGACACCCGAGGGGGCAGATACGCAGTATTTT
CASSLLGTPEGADTQYF
>TRBJ2-1|TRBV27|many|NA
TGTGCCAGCAGGGGGGTTTCCTACAATGAGCAGTTCTTC
CASRGVSYNEQFF
>TRBJ2-3|TRBV11-2|many|NA
TGTGCCAGCCCCCAAGCGCAAAGCACAGATACGCAGTATTTT
CASPQAQSTDTQYF
>TRBJ2-5|TRBV28|many|NA
TGTGCCAGCAGTTTAAGTACTGTTATAGGGACCCAGTACTTC
CASSLSTVIGTQYF
>TRBJ2-2|TRBV29-1|NA|TRBD2
TGCAGCATCTATAGCGGGAGGGGGTACACCGGGGAGCTGTTTTTT
CSIYSGRGYTGELFF
>TRBJ2-3|TRBV25-1|NA|TRBD2
TGTGCCAGCAGTGAATATAGTGGGGGGACTAGCGGGACGCAGTATTTT
CASSEYSGGTSGTQYF
>TRBJ2-3|TRBV9|many|NA
TGTGCCAGCAGTCTAGGCCCCGGGGGAAGCGGTACTTTGGATACGCAGTATTTT
CASSLGPGGSGTLDTQYF
>TRBJ2-7|TRBV11-2|many|NA
TGTGCCAGCAGGGGGGTCTACGAGCAGTACTTC
CASRGVYEQYF
>TRBJ2-1|TRBV7-9|many|NA
TGTGCCAGCAGCTCCACCCCAAGGGCAGGAGTAAATGAGCAGTTCTTC
CASSSTPRAGVNEQFF
>TRBJ2-7|TRBV27|many|NA
TGTGCCAGCAGTTTAAGAGGGGATAGCGGCTACGAGCAGTACTTC
CASSLRGDSGYEQYF
>TRBJ1-1|TRBV12-3/TRBV12-4|NA|TRBD1
TGTGCCAGCAGTTTTTGGGGAACAGGGACAGGCGCTGAAGCTTTCTTT
CASSFWGTGTGAEAFF
>TRBJ1-1|TRBV29-1|many|TRBD1
TGCAGCGTTGAGTTACAGGGGGCGTACACTGAAGCTTTCTTT
CSVELQGAYTEAFF
>TRBJ2-2|TRBV6-5|many|TRBD1
TGTGCCAGCAGTTACGTGGGACAGGTTCAGACCGGGGAGCTGTTTTTT
CASSYVGQVQTGELFF
>TRBJ1-1|TRBV20-1|many|TRBD1
TGCAGTGCTACTGACAGGGTTGCTGAAGCTTTCTTT
CSATDRVAEAFF
>TRBJ2-5|TRBV28|NA|TRBD1
TGTGCCAGCAGTACTGGGACAGGGTTCGGTGAGACCCAGTACTTC
CASSTGTGFGETQYF
>TRBJ1-6|TRBV12-3/TRBV12-4|many|NA
TGTGCCAGCAGTTTGTACAGATTATTACCCCTCCACTTT
CASSLYRLLPLHF
>TRBJ1-4|TRBV9|few|NA
TGTGCCAGCAGCGTAGCAAAAGGGGCAACTAATGAAAAACTGTTTTTT
CASSVAKGATNEKLFF
>TRBJ1-1|TRBV5-1|few|NA
TGCGCCAGCAGCTTCCCGGGCCAGAACACTGAAGCTTTCTTT
CASSFPGQNTEAFF
>TRBJ1-1|TRBV10-3|NA|NA
TGTGCCACGTTAGGACGAACCGCGAACACTGAAGCTTTCTTT
CATLGRTANTEAFF
>TRBJ1-5|TRBV12-3/TRBV12-4|many|NA
TGTGCCAGCACAGAGGGGATGGGTCAGCCCCAGCATTTT
CASTEGMGQPQHF
>TRBJ2-7|TRBV30|many|TRBD2
TGTGCCTGGAGAATTAGCGGGAGGAACAGCCAGGAGCAGTACTTC
CAWRISGRNSQEQYF
>TRBJ2-3|TRBV3-1|many|NA
TGTGCCAGCAGCTGGGGGAGCACAGATACGCAGTATTTT
CASSWGSTDTQYF
>TRBJ1-2|TRBV6-1|many|TRBD1
TGTGCCAGCAGTGATCTCCGGGACAGGGGGACTGGCTACACCTTC
CASSDLRDRGTGYTF
>TRBJ2-7|TRBV5-5|many|NA
TGTGCCAGCAGCTGGAAGACGGAAACCTACGAGCAGTACTTC
CASSWKTETYEQYF
>TRBJ2-5|TRBV5-1|many|NA
TGCGCCAGCAGCTCTTGGACTAAAGAAGAGACCCAGTACTTC
CASSSWTKEETQYF